These 5 T cell receptor beta chains originate from one sample sequenced in a study of OX40 agonist ivuxolimab in advanced cancers. Sequencing was performed with immunoSEQ multiplex PCR; in TCRdb, only in-frame clones are kept and a portion is missing. The data contain about 65,000 clones, approximately 91% of them singletons. The material sequenced was CD4+ or CD8+ T cells sorted from blood, taken in a trial of the OX40 agonist ivuxolimab. These receptors came from an adult with an advanced solid tumor such as melanoma, head and neck, liver or kidney cancer.

The rearrangement joins TRBV5-5 to TRBJ2-5; 9 nucleotides agree with TRBD1. The CDR3 runs 16 residues. The ends lost 4 bases at V and 1 base at J; junction bases unmatched: 8. The germline CDR1 and CDR2 sequences are SGHKS and YYEKEE (reference sequence). CDR3 bases: TGTGCCAGCAGCGCCCCGGGACAGGGCTCCCAAGAGACCCAGTACTTC. It yields the protein CASSAPGQGSQETQYF.

The V and J genes are TRBV5-1 and TRBJ1-4; 10 positions agree with TRBD1. Per the germline V gene, CDR1 is SGHRS and CDR2 is YFSETQ. V lost 0 bases and J lost 8; bases outside the gene matches: 4. CDR3 size: 15 residues. The CDR3 spells CASSLVGTGEEKLFF. Written as DNA, the CDR3 is TGCGCCAGCAGCTTGGTTGGGACAGGGGAAGAAAAACTGTTTTTT.

CDR3 coding DNA: TGTGCCAGCAGCTTGTTAGGGCAACCCTATGGCTACACCTTC. It specifies CASSLLGQPYGYTF. The genes are TRBV5-6 and TRBJ1-2; D gene uncertain. The CDR3 length is 14 residues. CDR1 is SGHDT, CDR2 YYEEEE, per germline. Trimming removed 1 base at V and 4 bases at J, with 11 bases between.

This clone was seen just once. The chain carries TRBV2 and TRBJ2-5, with TRBD2 as a possible D gene (6 bases). Germline V CDR1 and CDR2: SNHLY, FYNNEI. Trimming cost V 6 bases and J 2 bases, with 16 bases left between them. This CDR3 has 15 residues. The CDR3 is CASRTGGTDQETQYF. DNA for the CDR3: TGTGCCAGCAGGACTGGCGGGACTGATCAAGAGACCCAGTACTTC.

This chain links TRBV28 with TRBJ2-5; D gene uncertain. From germline, CDR1 is MDHEN and CDR2 SYDVKM. Trimming shortened V by 6 bases and J by 8 bases, and 13 bases separated the two germline ends. The CDR3 has 12 residues. The CDR3 loop is CASSYTTPTQYF. DNA for the CDR3: TGTGCCAGCAGCTATACTACCCCAACCCAGTACTTC. Looking up the rest from reference TRBV28 and TRBJ2-5 gives the full variable domain: DVKVTQSSRYLVKRTGEKVFLECVQDMDHENMFWYRQDPGLGLRLIYFSYDVKMKEKGDIPEGYSVSREKKERFSLILESASTNQTSMYLCASSYTTPTQYFGPGTRLLVL.